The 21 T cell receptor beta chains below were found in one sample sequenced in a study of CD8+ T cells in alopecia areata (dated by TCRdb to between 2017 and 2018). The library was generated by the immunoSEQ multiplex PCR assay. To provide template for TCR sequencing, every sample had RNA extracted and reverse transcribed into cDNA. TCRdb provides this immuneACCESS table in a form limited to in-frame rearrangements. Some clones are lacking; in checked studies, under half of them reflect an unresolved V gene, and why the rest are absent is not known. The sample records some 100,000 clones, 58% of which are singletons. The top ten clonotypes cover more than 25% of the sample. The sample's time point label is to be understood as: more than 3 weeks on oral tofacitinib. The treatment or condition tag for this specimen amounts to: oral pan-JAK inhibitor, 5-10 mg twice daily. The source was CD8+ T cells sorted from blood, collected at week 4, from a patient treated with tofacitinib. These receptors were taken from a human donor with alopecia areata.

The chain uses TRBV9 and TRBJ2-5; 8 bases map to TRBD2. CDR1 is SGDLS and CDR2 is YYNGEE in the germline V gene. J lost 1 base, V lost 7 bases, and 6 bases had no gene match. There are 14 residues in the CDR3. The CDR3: CASGGGTSQETQYF. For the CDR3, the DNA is TGTGCCAGCGGCGGGGGGACCAGCCAAGAGACCCAGTACTTC.

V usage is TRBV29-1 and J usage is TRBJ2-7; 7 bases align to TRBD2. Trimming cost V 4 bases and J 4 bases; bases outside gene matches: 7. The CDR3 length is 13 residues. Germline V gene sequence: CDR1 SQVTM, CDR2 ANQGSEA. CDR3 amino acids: CSVVGREFYEQYF. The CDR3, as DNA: TGCAGCGTTGTGGGGAGGGAGTTTTACGAGCAGTACTTC.

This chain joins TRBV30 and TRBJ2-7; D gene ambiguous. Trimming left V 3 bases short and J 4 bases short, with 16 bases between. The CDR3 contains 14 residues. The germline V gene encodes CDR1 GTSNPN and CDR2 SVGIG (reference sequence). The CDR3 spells CAWSHDDDWYEQYF. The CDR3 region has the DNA TGTGCCTGGAGCCACGATGACGATTGGTACGAGCAGTACTTC.

For the CDR3, the DNA is TGTGCCAGCAGCCCTGGGAGGGGGACAGGGGCCAACGTCCTGACTTTC. It is translated as CASSPGRGTGANVLTF. The J gene is TRBJ2-6, the V gene TRBV11-2; a weak D match, TRBD2 (7 bases). The V end was cut by 5 bases, the J end by 4 bases, with 15 bases between. The CDR3 length is 16 residues. Per the germline V gene, CDR1 is SGHAT and CDR2 is FQNNGV. Filled out from reference TRBV11-2 and TRBJ2-6, the complete variable domain reads EAGVAQSPRYKIIEKRQSVAFWCNPISGHATLYWYQQILGQGPKLLIQFQNNGVVDDSQLPKDRFSAERLKGVDSTLKIQPAKLEDSAVYLCASSPGRGTGANVLTFGAGSRLTVL.

The DNA of the CDR3 is TGCAGCGTGGTAGGAGGGAATAATGAGCAGTTCTTC. Protein sequence: CSVVGGNNEQFF. This chain connects TRBV29-1 to TRBJ2-1; possible D gene TRBD2, 6 bases. V gave up 6 bases and J gave up 7 bases, with 13 bases separating them. Germline CDR1 and CDR2: SQVTM and ANQGSEA. The CDR3 sequence is 12 residues long.

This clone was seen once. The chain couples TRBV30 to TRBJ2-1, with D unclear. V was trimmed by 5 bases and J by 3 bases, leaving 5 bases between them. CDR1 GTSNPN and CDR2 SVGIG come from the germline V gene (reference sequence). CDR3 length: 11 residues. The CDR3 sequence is CAWDNYNEQFF. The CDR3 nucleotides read TGTGCCTGGGACAACTACAATGAGCAGTTCTTC.

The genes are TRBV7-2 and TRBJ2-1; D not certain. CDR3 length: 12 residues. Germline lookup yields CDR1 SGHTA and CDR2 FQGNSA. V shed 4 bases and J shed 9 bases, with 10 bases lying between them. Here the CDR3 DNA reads TGTGCCAGCAGCTCCCTGATGGTTGAGCAGTTCTTC. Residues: CASSSLMVEQFF.

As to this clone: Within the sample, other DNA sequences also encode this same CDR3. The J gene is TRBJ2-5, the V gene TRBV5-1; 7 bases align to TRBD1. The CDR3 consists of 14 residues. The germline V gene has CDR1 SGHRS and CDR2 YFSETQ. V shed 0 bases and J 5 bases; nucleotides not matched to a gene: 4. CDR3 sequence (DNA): TGCGCCAGCAGCTTGGGACAGGGACAGGAGACCCAGTACTTC. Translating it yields CASSLGQGQETQYF.

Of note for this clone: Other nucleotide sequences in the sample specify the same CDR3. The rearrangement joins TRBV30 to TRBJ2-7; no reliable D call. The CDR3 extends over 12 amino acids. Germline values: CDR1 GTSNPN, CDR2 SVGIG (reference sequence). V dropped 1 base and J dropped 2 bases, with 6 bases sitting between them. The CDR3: CAWSGPAYEQYF. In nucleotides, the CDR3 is TGTGCCTGGAGTGGCCCGGCCTACGAGCAGTACTTC. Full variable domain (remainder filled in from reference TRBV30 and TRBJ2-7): SQTIHQWPATLVQPVGSPLSLECTVEGTSNPNLYWYRQAAGRGLQLLFYSVGIGQISSEVPQNLSASRPQDRQFILSSKKLLLSDSGFYLCAWSGPAYEQYFGPGTRLTVT.

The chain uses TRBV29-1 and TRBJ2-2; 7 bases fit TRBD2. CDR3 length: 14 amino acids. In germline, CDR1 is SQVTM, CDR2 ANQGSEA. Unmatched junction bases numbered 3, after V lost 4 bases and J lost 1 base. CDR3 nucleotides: TGCAGCGTTGGGCTAGCGGTGAACACCGGGGAGCTGTTTTTT. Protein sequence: CSVGLAVNTGELFF.

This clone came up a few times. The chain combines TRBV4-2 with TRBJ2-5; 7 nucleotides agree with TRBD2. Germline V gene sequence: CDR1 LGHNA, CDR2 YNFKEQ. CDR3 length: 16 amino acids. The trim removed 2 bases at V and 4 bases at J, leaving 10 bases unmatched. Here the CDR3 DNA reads TGTGCCAGCAGCCAAATTCTAGCGGACGAGAGAGAGACCCAGTACTTC. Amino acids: CASSQILADERETQYF.

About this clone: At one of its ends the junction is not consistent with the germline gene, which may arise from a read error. The CDR3 region has the DNA TGCGCCAGCAGCCAGACACCCCTCGTCAGGACGATCTTT. As protein: CASSQTPLVRTIF. The chain carries TRBV4-1 and TRBJ1-1; D gene ambiguous. Germline values: CDR1 MGHRA, CDR2 YSYEKL. The CDR3 consists of 13 residues.

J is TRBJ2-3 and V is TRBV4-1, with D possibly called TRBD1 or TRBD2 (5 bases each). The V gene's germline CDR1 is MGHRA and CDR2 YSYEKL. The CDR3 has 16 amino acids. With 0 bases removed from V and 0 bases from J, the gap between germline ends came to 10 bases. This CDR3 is CASSQDAGTSTDTQYF. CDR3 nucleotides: TGCGCCAGCAGCCAAGACGCAGGGACGAGCACAGATACGCAGTATTTT.

In nucleotides, the CDR3 is TGTGCCCTGACTAGCGGGGCCGACAATGAGCAGTTCTTC. It yields the protein CALTSGADNEQFF. The J gene is TRBJ2-1, the V gene TRBV30; 11 nucleotides align to TRBD2. Germline CDR1 GTSNPN, CDR2 SVGIG (reference sequence). There are 13 residues in the CDR3. Trimming cost V 8 bases and J 5 bases; bases outside gene matches: 5.

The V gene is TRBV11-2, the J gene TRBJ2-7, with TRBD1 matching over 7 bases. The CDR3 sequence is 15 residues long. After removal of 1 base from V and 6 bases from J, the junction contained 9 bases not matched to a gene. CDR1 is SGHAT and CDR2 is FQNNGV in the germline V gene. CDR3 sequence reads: CASSLVARTGSEQYF. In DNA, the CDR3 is TGTGCCAGCAGCTTAGTGGCTCGGACAGGCTCCGAGCAGTACTTC.

CDR3 amino acids: CSVEDSENYGYTF. Written as DNA, the CDR3 is TGCAGCGTTGAAGACAGCGAAAACTATGGCTACACCTTC. The V call is TRBV29-1, the J call TRBJ1-2; D unclear. The CDR3 runs 13 residues. The ends were cut back, 0 bases at V and 2 bases at J, with 7 bases in the middle. CDR1 is SQVTM, CDR2 ANQGSEA, per germline.

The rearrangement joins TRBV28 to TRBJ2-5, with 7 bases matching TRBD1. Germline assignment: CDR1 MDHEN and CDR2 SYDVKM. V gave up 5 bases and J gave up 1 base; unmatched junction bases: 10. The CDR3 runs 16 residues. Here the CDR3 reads CASSLTGTAIQETQYF. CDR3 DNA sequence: TGTGCCAGCAGTCTAACCGGGACAGCGATCCAAGAGACCCAGTACTTC.

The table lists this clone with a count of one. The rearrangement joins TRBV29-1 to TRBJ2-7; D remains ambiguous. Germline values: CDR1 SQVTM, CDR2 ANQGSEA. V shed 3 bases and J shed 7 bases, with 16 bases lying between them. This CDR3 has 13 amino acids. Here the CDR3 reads CSVDEAPAREQYF. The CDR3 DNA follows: TGCAGCGTTGATGAGGCCCCCGCGAGGGAGCAGTACTTC.

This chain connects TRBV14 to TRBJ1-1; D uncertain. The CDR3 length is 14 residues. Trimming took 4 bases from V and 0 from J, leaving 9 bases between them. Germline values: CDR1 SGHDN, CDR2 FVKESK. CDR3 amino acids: CASSPDLMNTEAFF. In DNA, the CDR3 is TGTGCCAGCAGCCCTGATCTCATGAACACTGAAGCTTTCTTT.

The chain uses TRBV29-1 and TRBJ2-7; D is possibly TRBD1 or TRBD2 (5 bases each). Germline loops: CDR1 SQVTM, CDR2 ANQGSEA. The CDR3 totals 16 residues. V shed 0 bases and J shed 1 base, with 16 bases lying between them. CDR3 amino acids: CSVEDLEGRNSYEQYF. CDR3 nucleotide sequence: TGCAGCGTTGAAGATCTCGAGGGGCGGAATTCCTACGAGCAGTACTTC.

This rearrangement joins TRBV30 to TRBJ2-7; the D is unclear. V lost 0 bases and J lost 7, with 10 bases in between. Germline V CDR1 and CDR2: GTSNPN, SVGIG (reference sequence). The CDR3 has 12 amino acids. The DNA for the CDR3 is TGTGCCTGGAGTGTATTAGGGCAAGAGCAGTACTTC. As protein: CAWSVLGQEQYF.